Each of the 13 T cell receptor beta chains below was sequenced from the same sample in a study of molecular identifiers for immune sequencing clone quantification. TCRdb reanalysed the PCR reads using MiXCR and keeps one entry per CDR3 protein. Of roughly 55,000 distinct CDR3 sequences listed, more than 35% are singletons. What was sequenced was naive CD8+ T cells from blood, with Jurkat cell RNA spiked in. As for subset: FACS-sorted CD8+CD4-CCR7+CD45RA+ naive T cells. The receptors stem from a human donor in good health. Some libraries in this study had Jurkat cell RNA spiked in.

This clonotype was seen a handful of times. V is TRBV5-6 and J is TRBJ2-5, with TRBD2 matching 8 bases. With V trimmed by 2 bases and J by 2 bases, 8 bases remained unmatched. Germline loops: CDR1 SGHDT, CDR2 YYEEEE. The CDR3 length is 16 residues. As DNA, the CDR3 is TGTGCCAGCAGCTTTGGTCTAGCGGGCTTACAAGAGACCCAGTACTTC. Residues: CASSFGLAGLQETQYF.

DNA for the CDR3: TGTGCCAGCAGCTTGGGTAGAACAACCTTCTATGGCTACACCTTC. This sequence encodes CASSLGRTTFYGYTF. This chain links TRBV13 with TRBJ1-2; D ambiguous. Looked up from germline, CDR1 is PRHDT and CDR2 is FYEKMQ (reference sequence). CDR3 size: 15 residues. Trimming took off 3 bases at V and 4 bases at J, with 15 bases between the two ends.

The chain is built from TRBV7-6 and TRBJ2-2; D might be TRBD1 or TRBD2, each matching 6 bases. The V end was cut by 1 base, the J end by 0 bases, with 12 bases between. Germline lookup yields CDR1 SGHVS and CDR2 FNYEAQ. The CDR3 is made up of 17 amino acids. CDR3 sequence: CASSLVPGEANTGELFF. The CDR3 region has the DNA TGTGCCAGCAGCTTAGTCCCAGGGGAGGCGAACACCGGGGAGCTGTTTTTT.

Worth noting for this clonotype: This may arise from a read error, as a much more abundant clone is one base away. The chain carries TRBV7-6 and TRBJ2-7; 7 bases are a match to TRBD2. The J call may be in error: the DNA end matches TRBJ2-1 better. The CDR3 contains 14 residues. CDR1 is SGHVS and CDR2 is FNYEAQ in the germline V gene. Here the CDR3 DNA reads TGTGCCAGCAGCCCAACCGGCGGGAGCTACGAGCAGTTCTTC. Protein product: CASSPTGGSYEQFF.

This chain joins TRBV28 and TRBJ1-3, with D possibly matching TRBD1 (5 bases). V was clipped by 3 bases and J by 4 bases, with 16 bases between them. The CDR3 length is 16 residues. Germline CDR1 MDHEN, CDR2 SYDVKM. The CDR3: CASSFEAGTLGNTIYF. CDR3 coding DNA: TGTGCCAGCAGTTTCGAGGCCGGGACGTTAGGAAACACCATATATTTT.

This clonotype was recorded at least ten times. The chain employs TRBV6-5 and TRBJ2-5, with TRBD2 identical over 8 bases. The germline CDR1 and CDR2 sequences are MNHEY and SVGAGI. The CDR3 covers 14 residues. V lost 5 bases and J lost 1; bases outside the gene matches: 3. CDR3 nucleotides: TGTGCCAGCAGTACGGGGGGGTCCCAAGAGACCCAGTACTTC. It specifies CASSTGGSQETQYF.

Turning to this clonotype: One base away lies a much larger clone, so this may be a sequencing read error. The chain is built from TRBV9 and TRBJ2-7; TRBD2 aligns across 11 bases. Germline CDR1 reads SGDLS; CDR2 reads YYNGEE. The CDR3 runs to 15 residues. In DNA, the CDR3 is TGTGCCAGCAGCGGAACTAGCGGGAGTGGGTACGAGCTGTACTTC. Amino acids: CASSGTSGSGYELYF.

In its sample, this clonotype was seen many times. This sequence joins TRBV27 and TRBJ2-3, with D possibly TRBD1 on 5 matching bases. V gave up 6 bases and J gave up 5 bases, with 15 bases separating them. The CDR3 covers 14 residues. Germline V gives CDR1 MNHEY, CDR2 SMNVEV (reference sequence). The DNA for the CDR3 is TGTGCCAGCAGCTGGGGCCGGGTCAGAGATACGCAGTATTTT. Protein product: CASSWGRVRDTQYF.

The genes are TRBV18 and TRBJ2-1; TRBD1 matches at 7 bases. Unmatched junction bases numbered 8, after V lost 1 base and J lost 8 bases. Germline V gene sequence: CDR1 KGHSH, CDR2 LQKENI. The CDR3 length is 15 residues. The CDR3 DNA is TGTGCCAGCTCACCACTCGGACAGGATTGGCATGAGCAGTTCTTC. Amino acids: CASSPLGQDWHEQFF.

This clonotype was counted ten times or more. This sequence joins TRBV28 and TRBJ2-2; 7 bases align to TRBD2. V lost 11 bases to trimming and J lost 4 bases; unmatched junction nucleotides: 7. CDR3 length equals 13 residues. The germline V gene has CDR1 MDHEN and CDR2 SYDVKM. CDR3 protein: CASAGAVTGELFF. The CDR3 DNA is TGTGCCTCCGCGGGAGCGGTCACCGGGGAGCTGTTTTTT. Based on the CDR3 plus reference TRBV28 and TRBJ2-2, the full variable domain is DVKVTQSSRYLVKRTGEKVFLECVQDMDHENMFWYRQDPGLGLRLIYFSYDVKMKEKGDIPEGYSVSREKKERFSLILESASTNQTSMYLCASAGAVTGELFFGEGSRLTVL.

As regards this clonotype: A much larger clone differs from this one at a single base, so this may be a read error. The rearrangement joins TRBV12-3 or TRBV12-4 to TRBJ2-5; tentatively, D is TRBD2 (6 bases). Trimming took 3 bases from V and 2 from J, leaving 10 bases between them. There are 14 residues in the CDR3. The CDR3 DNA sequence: TGTGCCAGCAGTTTGCCCGGGGGACAAGAGACCCAGTACTTC. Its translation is CASSLPGGQETQYF.

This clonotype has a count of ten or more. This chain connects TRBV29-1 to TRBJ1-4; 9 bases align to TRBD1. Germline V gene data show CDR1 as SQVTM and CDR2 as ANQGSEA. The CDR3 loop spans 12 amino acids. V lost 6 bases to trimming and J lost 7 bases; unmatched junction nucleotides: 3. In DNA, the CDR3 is TGCAGCGTGGGGACAGGGAGTGAAAAACTGTTTTTT. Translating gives CSVGTGSEKLFF.

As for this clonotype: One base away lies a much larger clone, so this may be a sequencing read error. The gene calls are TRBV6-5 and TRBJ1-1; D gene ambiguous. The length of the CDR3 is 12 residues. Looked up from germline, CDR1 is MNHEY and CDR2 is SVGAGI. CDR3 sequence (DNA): TGTGCCAGCAGTTACGCGAACGCTGAAGCTTTCTTT. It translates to CASSYANAEAFF.